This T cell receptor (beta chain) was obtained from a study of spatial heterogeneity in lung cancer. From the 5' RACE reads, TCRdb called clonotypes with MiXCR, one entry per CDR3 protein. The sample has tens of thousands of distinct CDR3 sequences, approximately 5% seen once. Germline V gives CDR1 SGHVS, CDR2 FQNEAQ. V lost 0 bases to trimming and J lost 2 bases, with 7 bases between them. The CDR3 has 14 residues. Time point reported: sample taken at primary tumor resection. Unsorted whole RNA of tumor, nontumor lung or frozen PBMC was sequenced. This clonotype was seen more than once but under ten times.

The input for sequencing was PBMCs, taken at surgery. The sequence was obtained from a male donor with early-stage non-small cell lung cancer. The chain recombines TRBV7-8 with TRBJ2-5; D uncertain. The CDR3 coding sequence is TGTGCCAGCAGCTTAGCGAATCGGCAAGAGACCCAGTACTTC. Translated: CASSLANRQETQYF.